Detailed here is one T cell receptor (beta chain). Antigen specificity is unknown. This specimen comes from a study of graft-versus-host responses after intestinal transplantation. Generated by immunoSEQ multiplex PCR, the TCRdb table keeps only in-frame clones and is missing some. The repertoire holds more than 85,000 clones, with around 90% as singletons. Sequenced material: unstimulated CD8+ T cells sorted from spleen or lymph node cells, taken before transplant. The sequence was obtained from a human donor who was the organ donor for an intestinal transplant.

The CDR3 protein is CASSLGVGGGSFDEQFF. The DNA of the CDR3 is TGTGCCAGCAGCTTAGGGGTCGGTGGGGGGTCTTTTGATGAGCAGTTCTTC. The chain is built from TRBV7-3 and TRBJ2-1; possible D gene TRBD2, 6 bases. The CDR3 loop spans 17 amino acids. The V end lost 2 bases, the J end lost 8 bases, and 22 bases lay between the germline ends. Per the germline V gene, CDR1 is SGHTA and CDR2 is FQGTGA.